The 20 T cell receptor beta chains below come from one sample, sequenced in a study of T cell changes during pregnancy in multiple sclerosis. The protocol was immunoSEQ multiplex PCR, while the TCRdb copy is restricted to in-frame clones and leaves out a portion. The sample yields 25,000 to 35,000 clones, more than 70% seen once. Sequencing used CD8+ T cells from peripheral blood mononuclear cells, obtained in the first trimester of pregnancy. These TCRs come from a female donor with multiple sclerosis, enrolled in a pregnancy study.

This chain connects TRBV7-2 to TRBJ2-3, with D perhaps TRBD2 (5 bases). Deletions cut 3 bases from V and 1 base from J, with 11 bases between. Looked up from germline, CDR1 is SGHTA and CDR2 is FQGNSA. The length of the CDR3 is 15 residues. CDR3 amino acids: CASSFIGRGTDTQYF. The CDR3 nucleotides read TGTGCCAGCAGCTTTATCGGGCGGGGCACAGATACGCAGTATTTT.

The chain has TRBV9 and TRBJ2-1, with 10 nucleotides matching TRBD1. Germline V gives CDR1 SGDLS, CDR2 YYNGEE. After removal of 0 bases from V and 10 bases from J, the junction contained 7 bases not matched to a gene. The CDR3 covers 15 residues. The CDR3 nucleotides read TGTGCCAGCAGCGTAGGGGGGGACAGGGGTGGGGAGCAGTTCTTC. Translation: CASSVGGDRGGEQFF.

The chain has TRBV27 and TRBJ1-1; weak D call: TRBD1 (5 bases). This CDR3 contains 13 residues. Germline loops: CDR1 MNHEY, CDR2 SMNVEV (reference sequence). Deletions cut 2 bases from V and 6 bases from J, with 10 bases between. CDR3 region: CASSLARAAEAFF. The DNA of the CDR3 is TGTGCCAGCAGTTTAGCCAGGGCGGCTGAAGCTTTCTTT.

This chain uses TRBV4-1 with TRBJ2-7; tentative D call: TRBD2 (6 bases). V lost 2 bases to trimming and J lost 4 bases, with 18 bases between them. In germline, CDR1 is MGHRA, CDR2 YSYEKL. The CDR3 spans 16 residues. CDR3: CASSQSSGGGAYEQYF. CDR3 nucleotide sequence: TGCGCCAGCAGCCAATCTTCTGGCGGAGGGGCTTACGAGCAGTACTTC.

The chain combines TRBV14 with TRBJ1-2; D gene uncertain. This CDR3 contains 12 residues. V was clipped by 2 bases and J by 8 bases, with 9 bases between them. Germline assignment: CDR1 SGHDN and CDR2 FVKESK. The CDR3 sequence is CASSQWAGGYTF. CDR3 sequence (DNA): TGTGCCAGCAGCCAATGGGCGGGGGGCTACACCTTC.

This clone came up once. The gene calls are TRBV5-1 and TRBJ1-2; 7 bases are shared with TRBD1. The CDR3 loop spans 14 amino acids. V gave up 6 bases and J gave up 3 bases; unmatched junction bases: 8. CDR1 is SGHRS and CDR2 is YFSETQ in the germline V gene. The CDR3 DNA is TGCGCCAGCACGCGAGGGGGCGCATACTATGGCTACACCTTC. It yields the protein CASTRGGAYYGYTF.

The genes are TRBV29-1 and TRBJ2-7; D may be TRBD1 (5 bases). Germline assignment: CDR1 SQVTM and CDR2 ANQGSEA. The CDR3 is 13 residues long. V lost 4 bases and J lost 3, with 13 bases in between. The CDR3 region is CSVAAGISYEQYF. CDR3 bases: TGCAGCGTTGCCGCAGGGATAAGCTACGAGCAGTACTTC.

Details on this clone: A read error may produce the germline difference seen at one junction end. This sequence joins TRBV30 and TRBJ2-1; TRBD2 aligns across 13 bases. The CDR3 has 12 amino acids. Germline assignment: CDR1 GTSNPN and CDR2 SVGIG (reference sequence). CDR3 sequence reads: CAWTSGSREQFF. The CDR3 DNA follows: TGTGCGTGGACTAGCGGGAGTCGGGAGCAGTTCTTC.

The sample holds one count of this clone. J is TRBJ2-1 and V is TRBV5-1; 9 nucleotides match TRBD2. V gave up 4 bases and J gave up 7 bases; unmatched junction bases: 18. CDR1 SGHRS and CDR2 YFSETQ come from the germline V gene. This CDR3 region has 18 residues. CDR3: CASSPRAASGVRRNEQFF. The CDR3 bases are TGCGCCAGCAGCCCCCGAGCGGCTAGCGGGGTTAGAAGGAATGAGCAGTTCTTC.

J is TRBJ2-7 and V is TRBV13, with 9 bases aligning to TRBD2. This CDR3 has 14 residues. With V trimmed by 4 bases and J by 6 bases, 7 bases remained unmatched. Germline V gives CDR1 PRHDT, CDR2 FYEKMQ (reference sequence). CDR3 nucleotides: TGTGCCAGCAGCTCACAGGGACTAGCACGCGAGCAGTACTTC. Amino acids: CASSSQGLAREQYF.

The sample holds many counts of this clone. The chain combines TRBV5-4 with TRBJ1-1; TRBD1 agrees at 8 bases. CDR3 length equals 14 residues. CDR1 and CDR2 (germline): SGHNT, YYREEE (reference sequence). Trimming took 1 base from V and 5 from J; bases not matched to a gene: 4. This CDR3 reads CASSLFRGQTEAFF. The CDR3 nucleotides are TGTGCCAGCAGCTTGTTCAGGGGGCAGACTGAAGCTTTCTTT.

The rearrangement links TRBV14 to TRBJ2-7; tentatively, D is TRBD1 (6 bases). Germline lookup yields CDR1 SGHDN and CDR2 FVKESK. This CDR3 spans 14 amino acids. Between the trimmed V and J ends, which lost 0 bases and 3 bases, there was a span of 9 bases. In nucleotides, the CDR3 is TGTGCCAGCAGCCAAGACTCACAGGGCTACGAGCAGTACTTC. Its translation is CASSQDSQGYEQYF.

The chain has TRBV30 and TRBJ2-3, with 11 bases that match TRBD2. This CDR3 spans 17 amino acids. Trimming took 3 bases from V and 4 from J; bases not matched to a gene: 12. From germline, CDR1 is GTSNPN and CDR2 SVGIG (reference sequence). CDR3: CAWSGVRLAGSSDTQYF. DNA of the CDR3: TGTGCCTGGAGCGGGGTGAGACTAGCGGGGTCCTCAGATACGCAGTATTTT. The whole variable domain, filled in from reference TRBV30 and TRBJ2-3, reads SQTIHQWPATLVQPVGSPLSLECTVEGTSNPNLYWYRQAAGRGLQLLFYSVGIGQISSEVPQNLSASRPQDRQFILSSKKLLLSDSGFYLCAWSGVRLAGSSDTQYFGPGTRLTVL.

The chain recombines TRBV6-5 with TRBJ1-1; possibly TRBD1 for D (5 bases). Trimming stripped 0 bases from V and 5 bases from J, with 10 bases between. The CDR3 runs to 14 residues. Per germline, CDR1 MNHEY and CDR2 SVGAGI. The CDR3 region has the DNA TGTGCCAGCAGTTACTCAGGGGAGGCAACTGAAGCTTTCTTT. Translated, it gives CASSYSGEATEAFF.

CDR3 region: CASSVGRLAEDTGELFF. The CDR3 DNA reads TGTGCCAGCAGCGTAGGCAGACTAGCGGAAGACACCGGGGAGCTGTTTTTT. The chain has TRBV9 and TRBJ2-2; 9 bases match TRBD2. The germline V gene has CDR1 SGDLS and CDR2 YYNGEE. The V gene end was trimmed by 0 bases and the J gene end by 3 bases; junction bases not matched to a gene: 6. The CDR3 is 17 residues long.

V is TRBV5-1 and J is TRBJ2-1, with unresolved D. The germline V gene encodes CDR1 SGHRS and CDR2 YFSETQ. The length of the CDR3 is 12 residues. The V gene lost 1 base and the J gene lost 5 bases, with 4 bases spanning the gap. Written as DNA, the CDR3 is TGCGCCAGCAGCTTGAATAACAATGAGCAGTTCTTC. Its translation: CASSLNNNEQFF.

This clone was counted only a few times. V gene TRBV13 combines with J gene TRBJ2-7; possibly TRBD2 for D (6 bases). Germline V gene data show CDR1 as PRHDT and CDR2 as FYEKMQ (reference sequence). Trimming removed 5 bases at V and 4 bases at J, with 18 bases between. The CDR3 runs 15 residues. The CDR3 bases are TGTGCCAGCAGCCATAAAGTGGGACTTAATTACGAGCAGTACTTC. Translated, it gives CASSHKVGLNYEQYF.

The chain uses TRBV19 and TRBJ2-1; 12 nucleotides align to TRBD2. The germline V gene has CDR1 LNHDA and CDR2 SQIVND (reference sequence). The CDR3 contains 14 residues. The junction had 3 bases not matched to a gene; V was cut back by 7 bases and J by 5 bases. Written as DNA, the CDR3 is TGTGCCAGTACCCCTAGCGGGAGGGACAATGAGCAGTTCTTC. Translated: CASTPSGRDNEQFF. The variable domain in full, completed from reference TRBV19 and TRBJ2-1, reads DGGITQSPKYLFRKEGQNVTLSCEQNLNHDAMYWYRQDPGQGLRLIYYSQIVNDFQKGDIAEGYSVSREKKESFPLTVTSAQKNPTAFYLCASTPSGRDNEQFFGPGTRLTVL.

The J gene is TRBJ2-1, the V gene TRBV4-2; D may be TRBD1 (5 bases). V was pared by 1 base and J by 0 bases, with 13 bases between. This CDR3 comprises 17 residues. Germline loops: CDR1 LGHNA, CDR2 YNFKEQ. For the CDR3, the DNA is TGTGCCAGCAGCCAAGGGCAAACAGGCAGCTCCTACAATGAGCAGTTCTTC. Protein product: CASSQGQTGSSYNEQFF.

The CDR3 sequence: CASSLSELSGEQYF. CDR3 DNA: TGTGCCAGCAGCTTGTCCGAATTGAGCGGCGAGCAGTACTTC. The genes are TRBV7-9 and TRBJ2-7; D might be TRBD2 (5 bases). The CDR3 has 14 amino acids. Trimming shortened V by 3 bases and J by 6 bases, and 15 bases separated the two germline ends. Germline V CDR1 and CDR2: SEHNR, FQNEAQ (reference sequence).